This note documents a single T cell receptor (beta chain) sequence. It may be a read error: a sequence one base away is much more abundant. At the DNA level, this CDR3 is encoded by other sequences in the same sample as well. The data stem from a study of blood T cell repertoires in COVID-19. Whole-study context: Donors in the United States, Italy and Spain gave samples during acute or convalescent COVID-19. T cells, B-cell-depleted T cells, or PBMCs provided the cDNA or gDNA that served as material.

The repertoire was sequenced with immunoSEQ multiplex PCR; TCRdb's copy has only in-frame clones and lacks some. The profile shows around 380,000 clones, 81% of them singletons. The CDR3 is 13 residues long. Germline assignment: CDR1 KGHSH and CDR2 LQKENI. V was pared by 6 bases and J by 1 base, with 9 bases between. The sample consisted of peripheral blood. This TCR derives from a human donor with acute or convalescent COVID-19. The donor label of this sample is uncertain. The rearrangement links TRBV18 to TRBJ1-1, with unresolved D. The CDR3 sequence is CASSLTPNTEAFF. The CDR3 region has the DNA TGTGCCAGCTCCCTGACACCGAACACTGAAGCTTTCTTT.